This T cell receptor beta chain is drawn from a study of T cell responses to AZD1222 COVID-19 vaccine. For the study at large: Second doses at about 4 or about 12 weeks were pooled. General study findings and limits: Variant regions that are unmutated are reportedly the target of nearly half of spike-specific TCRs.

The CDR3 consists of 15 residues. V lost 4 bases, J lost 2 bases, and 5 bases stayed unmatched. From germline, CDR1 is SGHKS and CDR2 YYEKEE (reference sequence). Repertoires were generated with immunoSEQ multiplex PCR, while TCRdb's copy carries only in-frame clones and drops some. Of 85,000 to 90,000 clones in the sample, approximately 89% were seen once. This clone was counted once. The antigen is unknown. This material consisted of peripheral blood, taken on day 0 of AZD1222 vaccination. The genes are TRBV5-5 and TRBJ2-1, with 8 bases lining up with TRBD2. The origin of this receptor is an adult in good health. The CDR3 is CASSAILAAYNEQFF. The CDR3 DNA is TGTGCCAGCAGCGCTATACTAGCGGCCTACAATGAGCAGTTCTTC. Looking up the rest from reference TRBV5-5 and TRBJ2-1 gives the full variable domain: DAGVTQSPTHLIKTRGQQVTLRCSPISGHKSVSWYQQVLGQGPQFIFQYYEKEERGRGNFPDRFSARQFPNYSSELNVNALLLGDSALYLCASSAILAAYNEQFFGPGTRLTVL.